A selection of T cell receptor beta chains follows, all from one sample in a study of blood T cell repertoires in COVID-19. This table comes from immunoSEQ multiplex PCR, and its TCRdb copy is limited to in-frame clones, with some not included. The table records roughly 230,000 clones, 80% to 85% of them present only once. The specimen was peripheral blood. The receptors derive from a man aged 50-59 years with active or convalescent COVID-19. Both conserved end residues are part of each CDR3. Fields, in order: CDR3 DNA, CDR3 protein, CDR3 length, J gene, D gene, V gene, clone size. The D gene is left open where the match is weak. Only part of the rows carry a size: once, few, many, or a class if the clone is expanded.

DNA: TGTGCCAGCAGCCAGTTTTCGCTAGCGGGGGCTACAGATACGCAGTATTTT; CDR3: CASSQFSLAGATDTQYF; length: 17; J: TRBJ2-3; D: TRBD2; V: TRBV3-1/TRBV3-2; size: once
DNA: TGTGCCAGCAGTGAAGCGCTTGGGACAGTCTTAGCTAACTATGGCTACACCTTC; CDR3: CASSEALGTVLANYGYTF; length: 18; J: TRBJ1-2; D: TRBD1; V: TRBV2; size: NA
DNA: TGTGCCAGCAGCCCCCAGGACAGGGAAGAGACCCAGTACTTC; CDR3: CASSPQDREETQYF; length: 14; J: TRBJ2-5; D: TRBD1; V: TRBV9; size: NA
DNA: TGTGCCAGCAGCTTAGTTCATAATCCGGGGGTTAACACTGAAGCTTTCTTT; CDR3: CASSLVHNPGVNTEAFF; length: 17; J: TRBJ1-1; D: NA; V: TRBV7-9; size: NA
DNA: TGTGCCAGCAGCTTAGTCGGGGGGAACACTGAAGCTTTCTTT; CDR3: CASSLVGGNTEAFF; length: 14; J: TRBJ1-1; D: NA; V: TRBV7-9; size: once
DNA: TGTGCCAGCTGGGACACCTACGAGCAGTACTTC; CDR3: CASWDTYEQYF; length: 11; J: TRBJ2-7; D: NA; V: TRBV12-3/TRBV12-4; size: medium-sized
DNA: TGTGCCAGCAGACTACGCACAGGGGTAGGCACTGAAGCTTTCTTT; CDR3: CASRLRTGVGTEAFF; length: 15; J: TRBJ1-1; D: TRBD1; V: TRBV28; size: NA
DNA: TGTGCCAGCAGCGCGACGACAGGGGGCCCCCAAGAGACCCAGTACTTC; CDR3: CASSATTGGPQETQYF; length: 16; J: TRBJ2-5; D: TRBD1; V: TRBV11-2; size: NA
DNA: TGTGCCAGCAGCCAAGGAGCAGGGGGCACAACTGAAGCTTTCTTT; CDR3: CASSQGAGGTTEAFF; length: 15; J: TRBJ1-1; D: TRBD1; V: TRBV3-1/TRBV3-2; size: NA
DNA: TGTGCCAGCAGCCAAGGGGGCAGGGGGCGCGTTGGAGGGGAGCTGTTTTTT; CDR3: CASSQGGRGRVGGELFF; length: 17; J: TRBJ2-2; D: TRBD1; V: TRBV3-1/TRBV3-2; size: NA
DNA: TGCGCCAGCAGCTGGGGGGAATGGGAGACTGAAGCTTTCTTT; CDR3: CASSWGEWETEAFF; length: 14; J: TRBJ1-1; D: NA; V: TRBV5-1; size: NA
DNA: TGTGCCAGCAGTGGGACAGGGGATCAGCCCCAGCATTTT; CDR3: CASSGTGDQPQHF; length: 13; J: TRBJ1-5; D: TRBD1; V: TRBV12-3/TRBV12-4; size: NA
DNA: TGCGCCAGCAGTGACGGAGAGCGGGGGCCATACAATGAGCAGTTCTTC; CDR3: CASSDGERGPYNEQFF; length: 16; J: TRBJ2-1; D: TRBD2; V: TRBV10-2; size: NA
DNA: TGTGCCAGTAGTATCACAGGGGGGGACACTGAAGCTTTCTTT; CDR3: CASSITGGDTEAFF; length: 14; J: TRBJ1-1; D: TRBD1; V: TRBV19; size: NA
DNA: TGTGCCAGCAGCTTAGGCGGGACAGCCTCTAGCGAGCAGTACTTC; CDR3: CASSLGGTASSEQYF; length: 15; J: TRBJ2-7; D: NA; V: TRBV11-1; size: NA
DNA: TGTGCCAGTAGTATACCCGGGGTCCTCTACGAGCAGTACTTC; CDR3: CASSIPGVLYEQYF; length: 14; J: TRBJ2-7; D: NA; V: TRBV19; size: NA
DNA: TGTGCCAGCACGTATGGGAGCTGGCAGCCCCAGCATTTT; CDR3: CASTYGSWQPQHF; length: 13; J: TRBJ1-5; D: NA; V: TRBV12-3/TRBV12-4; size: NA
DNA: TGTGCCAGCAGTACCCAGGGGGCACCCAATCAGCCCCAGCATTTT; CDR3: CASSTQGAPNQPQHF; length: 15; J: TRBJ1-5; D: TRBD1; V: TRBV6-5; size: NA
DNA: TGTGCCAGCAGCCAAGCGGCGGGTGGCTACACCTTC; CDR3: CASSQAAGGYTF; length: 12; J: TRBJ1-2; D: NA; V: TRBV14; size: NA
DNA: TGCGCCAGCAGCTTGGGCGAGTCTCCCACAGATACGCAGTATTTT; CDR3: CASSLGESPTDTQYF; length: 15; J: TRBJ2-3; D: NA; V: TRBV5-1; size: NA
DNA: TGCGCCAGCAGGTCGGGACAGGGGTTCAACGAGCAGTACTTC; CDR3: CASRSGQGFNEQYF; length: 14; J: TRBJ2-7; D: TRBD1; V: TRBV5-1; size: NA
DNA: TGCAGCGTTAACAGGGGGAGGGGTACTGAAGCTTTCTTT; CDR3: CSVNRGRGTEAFF; length: 13; J: TRBJ1-1; D: TRBD1; V: TRBV29-1; size: once
DNA: TGTGCCAGCAGCCAAAACCCAGGGATCGGGTATGGCTACACCTTC; CDR3: CASSQNPGIGYGYTF; length: 15; J: TRBJ1-2; D: NA; V: TRBV14; size: NA
DNA: TGTGCCAGCAGTCGGATCCGTACCCTAGCGGGGGGGCGATACAATGAGCAGTTCTTC; CDR3: CASSRIRTLAGGRYNEQFF; length: 19; J: TRBJ2-1; D: TRBD2; V: TRBV6-2/TRBV6-3; size: NA
DNA: TGTGCCAGTCCAGCTGGAGCGGGGGGCGAGACAGATACGCAGTATTTT; CDR3: CASPAGAGGETDTQYF; length: 16; J: TRBJ2-3; D: TRBD2; V: TRBV7-2; size: NA